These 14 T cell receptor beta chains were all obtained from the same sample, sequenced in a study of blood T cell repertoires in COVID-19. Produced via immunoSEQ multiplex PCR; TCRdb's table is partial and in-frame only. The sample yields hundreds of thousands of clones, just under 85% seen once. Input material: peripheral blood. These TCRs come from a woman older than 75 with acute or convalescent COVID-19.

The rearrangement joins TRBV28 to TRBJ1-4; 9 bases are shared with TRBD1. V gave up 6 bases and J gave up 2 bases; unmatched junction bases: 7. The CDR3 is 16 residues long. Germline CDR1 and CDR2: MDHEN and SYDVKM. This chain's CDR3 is CASRDDRGGTNEKLFF. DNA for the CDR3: TGTGCCAGCAGAGACGACAGGGGGGGGACTAATGAAAAACTGTTTTTT. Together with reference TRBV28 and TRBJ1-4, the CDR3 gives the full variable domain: DVKVTQSSRYLVKRTGEKVFLECVQDMDHENMFWYRQDPGLGLRLIYFSYDVKMKEKGDIPEGYSVSREKKERFSLILESASTNQTSMYLCASRDDRGGTNEKLFFGSGTQLSVL.

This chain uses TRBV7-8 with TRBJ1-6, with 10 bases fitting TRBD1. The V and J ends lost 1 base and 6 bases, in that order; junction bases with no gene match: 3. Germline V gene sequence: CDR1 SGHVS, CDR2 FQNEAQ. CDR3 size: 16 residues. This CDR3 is CASSLGGDRGNSPLHF. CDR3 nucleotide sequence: TGTGCCAGCAGCTTAGGGGGGGACAGGGGTAATTCACCCCTCCACTTT.

The CDR3 nucleotides read TGTGCCAGCAGCCCACAGGGGGGGAGCTACGAGCAGTACTTC. Its translation is CASSPQGGSYEQYF. This rearrangement joins TRBV7-2 to TRBJ2-7, with D tentatively TRBD1 (8 bases). Trimming took off 5 bases at V and 3 bases at J, with 14 bases between the two ends. CDR3 length equals 14 residues. The germline V gene has CDR1 SGHTA and CDR2 FQGNSA.

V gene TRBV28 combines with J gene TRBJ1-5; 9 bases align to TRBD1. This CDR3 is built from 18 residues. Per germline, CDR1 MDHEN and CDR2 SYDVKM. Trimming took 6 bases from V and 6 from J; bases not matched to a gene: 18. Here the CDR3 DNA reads TGTGCCAGCAGCTTTCCCTCGTATGGACAGGGGAATGGTCAGCCCCAGCATTTT. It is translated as CASSFPSYGQGNGQPQHF.

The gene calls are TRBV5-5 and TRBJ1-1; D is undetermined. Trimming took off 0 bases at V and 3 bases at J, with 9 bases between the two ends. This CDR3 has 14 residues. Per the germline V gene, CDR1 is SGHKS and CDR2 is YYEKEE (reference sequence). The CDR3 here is CASSLVVRDTEAFF. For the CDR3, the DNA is TGTGCCAGCAGCTTGGTAGTGCGGGACACTGAAGCTTTCTTT.

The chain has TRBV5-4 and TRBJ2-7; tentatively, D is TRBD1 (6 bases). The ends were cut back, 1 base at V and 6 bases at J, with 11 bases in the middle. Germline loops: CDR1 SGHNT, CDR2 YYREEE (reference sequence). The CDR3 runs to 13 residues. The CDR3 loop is CASSLQGIREQYF. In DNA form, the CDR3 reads TGTGCCAGCAGCTTGCAGGGGATTCGCGAGCAGTACTTC.

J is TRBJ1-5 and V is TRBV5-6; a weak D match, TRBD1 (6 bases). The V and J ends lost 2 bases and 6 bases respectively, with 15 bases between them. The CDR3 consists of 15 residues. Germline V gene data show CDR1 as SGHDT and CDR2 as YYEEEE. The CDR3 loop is CASSFGRLGGQPQHF. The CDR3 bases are TGTGCCAGCAGCTTCGGACGGCTAGGGGGTCAGCCCCAGCATTTT.

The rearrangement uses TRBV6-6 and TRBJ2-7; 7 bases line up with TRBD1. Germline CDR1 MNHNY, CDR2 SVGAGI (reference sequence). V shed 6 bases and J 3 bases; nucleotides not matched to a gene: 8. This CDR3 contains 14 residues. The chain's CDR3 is CASSSTGQNYEQYF. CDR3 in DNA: TGTGCCAGCAGCTCCACGGGACAGAACTACGAGCAGTACTTC.

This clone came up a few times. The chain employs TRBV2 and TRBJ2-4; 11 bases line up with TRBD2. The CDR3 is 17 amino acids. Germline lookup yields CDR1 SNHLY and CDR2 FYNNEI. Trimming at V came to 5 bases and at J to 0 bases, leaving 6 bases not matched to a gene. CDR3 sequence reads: CASSPTSGVLAKNIQYF. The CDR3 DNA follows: TGTGCCAGCAGTCCGACTAGCGGGGTCTTAGCCAAAAACATTCAGTACTTC.

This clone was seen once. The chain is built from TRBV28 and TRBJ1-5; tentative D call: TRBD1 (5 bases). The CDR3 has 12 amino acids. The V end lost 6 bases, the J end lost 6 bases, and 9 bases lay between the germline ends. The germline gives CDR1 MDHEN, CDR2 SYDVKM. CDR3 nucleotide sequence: TGTGCCAGCAGCCCCAGGGTTCAGCCCCAGCATTTT. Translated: CASSPRVQPQHF.

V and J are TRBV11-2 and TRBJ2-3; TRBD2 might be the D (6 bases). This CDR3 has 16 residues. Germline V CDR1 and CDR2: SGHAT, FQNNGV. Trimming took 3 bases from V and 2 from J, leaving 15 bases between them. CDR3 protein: CASSFRDSDSTDTQYF. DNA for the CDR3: TGTGCCAGCAGCTTCCGGGACTCGGATTCCACAGATACGCAGTATTTT.

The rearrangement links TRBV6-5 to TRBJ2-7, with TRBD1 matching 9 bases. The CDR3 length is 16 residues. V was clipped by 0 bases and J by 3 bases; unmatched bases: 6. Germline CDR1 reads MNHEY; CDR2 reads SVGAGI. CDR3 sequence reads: CASSYSGGQGNYEQYF. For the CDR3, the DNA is TGTGCCAGCAGTTACTCGGGCGGACAGGGGAACTACGAGCAGTACTTC.

The CDR3 DNA follows: TGCGCCAGCAGCCCAGGACAGGGAACAACTAATGAAAAACTGTTTTTT. This codes for CASSPGQGTTNEKLFF. The V and J genes are TRBV5-1 and TRBJ1-4; TRBD1 aligns across 8 bases. This CDR3 is built from 16 residues. After removal of 4 bases from V and 0 bases from J, the junction contained 5 bases not matched to a gene. The germline V gene encodes CDR1 SGHRS and CDR2 YFSETQ.

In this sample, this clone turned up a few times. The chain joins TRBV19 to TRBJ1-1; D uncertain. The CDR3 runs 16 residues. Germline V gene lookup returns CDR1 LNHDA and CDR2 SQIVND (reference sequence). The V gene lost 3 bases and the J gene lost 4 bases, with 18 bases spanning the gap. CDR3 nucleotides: TGTGCCAGTAGTATTCGGGCCATTCCGGGGAGCACTGAAGCTTTCTTT. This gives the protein CASSIRAIPGSTEAFF. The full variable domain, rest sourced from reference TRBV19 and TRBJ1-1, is DGGITQSPKYLFRKEGQNVTLSCEQNLNHDAMYWYRQDPGQGLRLIYYSQIVNDFQKGDIAEGYSVSREKKESFPLTVTSAQKNPTAFYLCASSIRAIPGSTEAFFGQGTRLTVV.